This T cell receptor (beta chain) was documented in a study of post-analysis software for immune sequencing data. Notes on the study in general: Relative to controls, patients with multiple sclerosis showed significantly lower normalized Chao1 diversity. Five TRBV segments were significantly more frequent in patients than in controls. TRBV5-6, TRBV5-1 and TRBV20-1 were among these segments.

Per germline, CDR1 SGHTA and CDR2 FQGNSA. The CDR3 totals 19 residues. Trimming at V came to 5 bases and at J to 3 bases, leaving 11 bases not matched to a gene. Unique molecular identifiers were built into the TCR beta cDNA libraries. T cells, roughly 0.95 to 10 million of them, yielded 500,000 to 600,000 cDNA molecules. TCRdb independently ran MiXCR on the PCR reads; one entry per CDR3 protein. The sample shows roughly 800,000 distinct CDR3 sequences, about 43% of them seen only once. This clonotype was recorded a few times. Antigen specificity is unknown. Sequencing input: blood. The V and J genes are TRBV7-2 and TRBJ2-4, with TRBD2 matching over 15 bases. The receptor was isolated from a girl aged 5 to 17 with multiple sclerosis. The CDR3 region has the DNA TGTGCCAGCAGCCCAACCGGGACTAGCGGGAGGTGGGGCAAAAACATTCAGTACTTC. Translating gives CASSPTGTSGRWGKNIQYF.